Below are 30 T cell receptor beta chains sequenced from a single sample in a study of CD8 T cells in Susac syndrome. RNA totalling roughly 0.45 to 1 ug underwent reverse transcription with random hexamers. MiXCR, run by TCRdb on the immunoSEQ multiplex PCR reads, gives a single entry per CDR3 protein. Among 150,000 to 200,000 distinct CDR3 sequences listed, around 93% were seen once. Sequencing input: CD4+ T cells from PBMCs. The receptors originated from a human donor in good health.

This rearrangement joins TRBV13 to TRBJ1-4, with 7 nucleotides matching TRBD1. From germline, CDR1 is PRHDT and CDR2 FYEKMQ (reference sequence). The CDR3 extends over 16 amino acids. J gave up 4 bases and V 5 bases, and 10 bases lay outside the gene matches. The CDR3 here is CASSARTGAFNEKLFF. CDR3 bases: TGTGCCAGCAGCGCCCGAACAGGGGCATTTAATGAAAAACTGTTTTTT.

The rearrangement joins TRBV12-3 or TRBV12-4 to TRBJ1-1; no clear D. V was shortened by 7 bases and J by 3 bases, with 18 bases between the two germline ends. The CDR3 contains 15 residues. The CDR3 bases are TGTGCCAGCACCACACAGTCCTGGGGTTACACTGAAGCTTTCTTT. It specifies CASTTQSWGYTEAFF.

The chain carries TRBV7-9 and TRBJ1-6; D ambiguous. V was pared by 0 bases and J by 7 bases, with 4 bases between. Germline V gene data show CDR1 as SEHNR and CDR2 as FQNEAQ (reference sequence). The CDR3 has 13 amino acids. In nucleotides, the CDR3 is TGTGCCAGCAGCTTAGCATCGAATTCACCCCTCCACTTT. Amino acid sequence: CASSLASNSPLHF.

This chain uses TRBV7-9 with TRBJ2-2; 10 nucleotides align to TRBD2. V was pared by 5 bases and J by 6 bases, with 6 bases of the junction left unmatched. Germline CDR1 SEHNR, CDR2 FQNEAQ (reference sequence). CDR3 length equals 15 residues. CDR3 loop: CASSRTSGASGELFF. Here the CDR3 DNA reads TGTGCCAGCAGCCGCACTAGCGGGGCTTCCGGGGAGCTGTTTTTT. Using reference TRBV7-9 and TRBJ2-2 for the parts outside the CDR3, the full variable domain is DTGVSQNPRHKITKRGQNVTFRCDPISEHNRLYWYRQTLGQGPEFLTYFQNEAQLEKSRLLSDRFSAERPKGSFSTLEIQRTEQGDSAMYLCASSRTSGASGELFFGEGSRLTVL.

The gene calls are TRBV12-3 or TRBV12-4 and TRBJ1-4; D is undetermined. The CDR3 is made up of 15 amino acids. V was cut by 5 bases and J by 0 bases, with 10 bases left in between. The DNA for the CDR3 is TGTGCCAGCAGTGCCCGCAGGACAACTAATGAAAAACTGTTTTTT. It specifies CASSARRTTNEKLFF.

The chain carries TRBV30 and TRBJ1-4; D is uncertain. The CDR3 length is 12 residues. V lost 2 bases and J 2 bases, leaving 3 bases between the germline ends. Germline CDR1 reads GTSNPN; CDR2 reads SVGIG (reference sequence). The CDR3 DNA sequence: TGTGCCTGGAGTTTCACTAATGAAAAACTGTTTTTT. Translation gives CAWSFTNEKLFF.

The chain has TRBV14 and TRBJ1-1, with 8 bases identical to TRBD1. Looked up from germline, CDR1 is SGHDN and CDR2 is FVKESK. This CDR3 has 15 amino acids. V was pared by 2 bases and J by 1 base, with 3 bases of the junction left unmatched. CDR3 amino acids: CASSQWTGTNTEAFF. Here the CDR3 DNA reads TGTGCCAGCAGCCAATGGACAGGGACGAACACTGAAGCTTTCTTT.

The V gene is TRBV19, the J gene TRBJ2-3; D uncertain. The CDR3 has 13 amino acids. Germline values: CDR1 LNHDA, CDR2 SQIVND (reference sequence). V was shortened by 6 bases and J by 2 bases, with 9 bases between the two germline ends. CDR3 region: CASSLEYTDTQYF. The CDR3 bases are TGTGCCAGTAGCCTAGAATACACAGATACGCAGTATTTT.

The chain links TRBV5-1 to TRBJ1-1; 7 bases fit TRBD1. CDR1 and CDR2 (germline): SGHRS, YFSETQ. There are 16 residues in the CDR3. The V gene end was trimmed by 4 bases and the J gene end by 1 base; junction bases not matched to a gene: 10. This CDR3 is CASSRGTADPNTEAFF. The CDR3 DNA reads as TGCGCCAGCAGCCGAGGGACAGCCGACCCGAACACTGAAGCTTTCTTT.

J is TRBJ1-3 and V is TRBV20-1; D is unresolved. Germline V gene data show CDR1 as DFQATT and CDR2 as SNEGSKA (reference sequence). The CDR3 is 12 amino acids. As DNA, the CDR3 is TGCAGCCCTATGGGGACTGGAAACACCATATATTTT. Translation gives CSPMGTGNTIYF.

The chain employs TRBV27 and TRBJ1-2; a weak D match, TRBD1 (6 bases). The CDR3 has 13 amino acids. Germline V CDR1 and CDR2: MNHEY, SMNVEV (reference sequence). V was pared by 2 bases and J by 5 bases, with 9 bases between. CDR3: CASSLRGRYGYTF. CDR3 DNA: TGTGCCAGCAGTTTACGGGGGCGATATGGCTACACCTTC.

This clonotype was seen only once. The rearrangement joins TRBV29-1 to TRBJ1-2, with TRBD1 as a possible D gene (6 bases). The CDR3 has 12 residues. Germline values: CDR1 SQVTM, CDR2 ANQGSEA. V was pared by 6 bases and J by 6 bases, with 14 bases between. The CDR3 sequence is CSVLGGFDGYTF. The CDR3, as DNA: TGCAGCGTGTTAGGGGGATTTGATGGCTACACCTTC. The full variable domain, with the rest looked up from reference TRBV29-1 and TRBJ1-2, is SAVISQKPSRDICQRGTSLTIQCQVDSQVTMMFWYRQQPGQSLTLIATANQGSEATYESGFVIDKFPISRPNLTFSTLTVSNMSPEDSSIYLCSVLGGFDGYTFGSGTRLTVV.

The chain recombines TRBV18 with TRBJ2-6; D call uncertain. Per germline, CDR1 KGHSH and CDR2 LQKENI. The V end was cut by 0 bases, the J end by 2 bases, with 2 bases between. This CDR3 has 14 amino acids. CDR3 DNA: TGTGCCAGCTCACCACCCACTGGGGCCAACGTCCTGACTTTC. It encodes CASSPPTGANVLTF.

The chain couples TRBV12-3 or TRBV12-4 to TRBJ1-6; D is possibly TRBD1 (6 bases). Trimming shortened V by 1 base and J by 7 bases, and 8 bases separated the two germline ends. The CDR3 spans 14 residues. CDR3 loop: CASSLGTENSPLHF. CDR3 in DNA: TGTGCCAGCAGTTTAGGGACAGAGAATTCACCCCTCCACTTT.

The J gene is TRBJ2-5, the V gene TRBV11-2; 11 bases map to TRBD2. The junction had 3 bases not matched to a gene; V was cut back by 5 bases and J by 4 bases. The germline V gene has CDR1 SGHAT and CDR2 FQNNGV. This CDR3 spans 14 amino acids. The CDR3 DNA follows: TGTGCCAGCAGCACTAGCGGGGGAGGAGAGACCCAGTACTTC. Amino acids: CASSTSGGGETQYF.

The chain carries TRBV3-1 and TRBJ2-7; 11 bases agree with TRBD1. Per the germline V gene, CDR1 is LGHDT and CDR2 is YNNKEL (reference sequence). J gave up 5 bases and V 5 bases, and 5 bases lay outside the gene matches. The CDR3 sequence is 14 residues long. DNA for the CDR3: TGTGCCAGCAGCTCCGGGACAGGGGGACACGAGCAGTACTTC. Its protein product is CASSSGTGGHEQYF.

The chain carries TRBV7-2 and TRBJ2-5; D remains unclear. CDR1 and CDR2 (germline): SGHTA, FQGNSA. The CDR3 sequence is 14 residues long. The V end lost 4 bases, the J end lost 0 bases, and 9 bases lay between the germline ends. CDR3 bases: TGTGCCAGCAGCTACCCATTGTACCAAGAGACCCAGTACTTC. Translation: CASSYPLYQETQYF.

The gene calls are TRBV2 and TRBJ2-2; 7 nucleotides align to TRBD1. From germline, CDR1 is SNHLY and CDR2 FYNNEI. The length of the CDR3 is 14 residues. The trim removed 6 bases at V and 4 bases at J, leaving 5 bases unmatched. In nucleotides, the CDR3 is TGTGCCAGCAGCCAACAGGGGTTCACCGGGGAGCTGTTTTTT. Translating it yields CASSQQGFTGELFF.

The sample holds one count of this clonotype. The CDR3 region has the DNA TGTGCCAGCAGCGTAGGGGACAGGAGAATCTACGAGCAGTACTTC. Its protein product is CASSVGDRRIYEQYF. This sequence joins TRBV9 and TRBJ2-7; 8 bases align to TRBD1. V dropped 0 bases and J dropped 3; count of bases not matched to a gene: 5. Germline-derived CDR1 and CDR2 are SGDLS and YYNGEE. This CDR3 comprises 15 residues.

The chain carries TRBV14 and TRBJ1-1, with D perhaps TRBD1 (6 bases). Per the germline V gene, CDR1 is SGHDN and CDR2 is FVKESK. V lost 4 bases and J 10 bases, leaving 13 bases between the germline ends. CDR3 length equals 12 residues. The chain's CDR3 is CASSPTGFVAFF. The CDR3 DNA sequence: TGTGCCAGCAGCCCCACAGGGTTTGTAGCTTTCTTT.

The chain joins TRBV27 to TRBJ1-2; TRBD1 matches at 7 bases. The CDR3 is 15 amino acids. The V gene end was trimmed by 5 bases and the J gene end by 3 bases; junction bases not matched to a gene: 9. CDR1 and CDR2 (germline): MNHEY, SMNVEV (reference sequence). Here the CDR3 DNA reads TGTGCCAGCAGTCCGAGGGACAGCCTACACTATGGCTACACCTTC. Residues: CASSPRDSLHYGYTF.

The rearrangement links TRBV9 to TRBJ2-1; 9 bases match TRBD2. This CDR3 comprises 16 residues. The J segment lost 9 bases and the V segment lost 6 bases, leaving 16 bases of the junction unmatched. Germline V CDR1 and CDR2: SGDLS, YYNGEE. DNA for the CDR3: TGTGCCAGCACAGCGGGGGGCCAGCATGGTGGCGGTGAGCAGTTCTTC. Protein product: CASTAGGQHGGGEQFF. The full variable domain, rest sourced from reference TRBV9 and TRBJ2-1, is DSGVTQTPKHLITATGQRVTLRCSPRSGDLSVYWYQQSLDQGLQFLIQYYNGEERAKGNILERFSAQQFPDLHSELNLSSLELGDSALYFCASTAGGQHGGGEQFFGPGTRLTVL.

The V and J genes are TRBV7-2 and TRBJ1-2; D uncertain. This CDR3 region has 13 residues. V shed 1 base and J shed 4 bases, with 7 bases lying between them. Per the germline V gene, CDR1 is SGHTA and CDR2 is FQGNSA. The CDR3 loop reads CASSLVELYGYTF. The CDR3 bases are TGTGCCAGCAGCTTAGTCGAACTCTATGGCTACACCTTC. The variable domain in full, completed from reference TRBV7-2 and TRBJ1-2, reads GAGVSQSPSNKVTEKGKDVELRCDPISGHTALYWYRQSLGQGLEFLIYFQGNSAPDKSGLPSDRFSAERTGGSVSTLTIQRTQQEDSAVYLCASSLVELYGYTFGSGTRLTVV.

V and J are TRBV6-5 and TRBJ2-7; 8 bases agree with TRBD1. Germline V gene sequence: CDR1 MNHEY, CDR2 SVGAGI. V was clipped by 6 bases and J by 1 base; unmatched bases: 8. This CDR3 has 15 residues. The CDR3 region is CASSRRGTGSYEQYF. Written as DNA, the CDR3 is TGTGCCAGCAGCCGCCGCGGGACAGGATCCTACGAGCAGTACTTC.

This clonotype was found a few times. The chain combines TRBV18 with TRBJ2-7; tentatively, D is TRBD1 (5 bases). CDR1 is KGHSH, CDR2 LQKENI, per germline. V was pared by 2 bases and J by 1 base, with 6 bases between. This CDR3 is 13 amino acids long. The CDR3 loop is CASSPGASYEQYF. CDR3 nucleotides: TGTGCCAGCTCACCAGGGGCTTCCTACGAGCAGTACTTC. The full variable domain, with the rest looked up from reference TRBV18 and TRBJ2-7, is NAGVMQNPRHLVRRRGQEARLRCSPMKGHSHVYWYRQLPEEGLKFMVYLQKENIIDESGMPKERFSAEFPKEGPSILRIQQVVRGDSAAYFCASSPGASYEQYFGPGTRLTVT.

The CDR3 nucleotides read TGTGCCAGCAGCCCCCGGTTTAGCGGGAGGAGCACAGATACGCAGTATTTT. It encodes CASSPRFSGRSTDTQYF. The chain couples TRBV3-1 to TRBJ2-3; 10 bases map to TRBD2. The V gene's germline CDR1 is LGHDT and CDR2 YNNKEL (reference sequence). The CDR3 runs 17 residues. V shed 4 bases and J 0 bases; nucleotides not matched to a gene: 7.

The chain employs TRBV6-1 and TRBJ1-6; D is unclear. The V gene lost 3 bases and the J gene lost 7 bases, with 10 bases spanning the gap. Germline values: CDR1 MNHNS, CDR2 SASEGT. The CDR3 length is 14 residues. DNA of the CDR3: TGTGCCAGCAGTGAGAGGGCTAGGAATTCACCCCTCCACTTT. It translates to CASSERARNSPLHF.

The rearrangement joins TRBV29-1 to TRBJ2-6; D is undetermined. V gave up 2 bases and J gave up 1 base, with 6 bases separating them. Germline values: CDR1 SQVTM, CDR2 ANQGSEA. The CDR3 runs 14 residues. CDR3: CSVEKDSGANVLTF. The CDR3 nucleotides read TGCAGCGTTGAAAAGGATTCTGGGGCCAACGTCCTGACTTTC.

The chain employs TRBV18 and TRBJ2-7, with D possibly matching TRBD2 (6 bases). The V gene's germline CDR1 is KGHSH and CDR2 LQKENI. The CDR3 consists of 15 residues. V lost 3 bases and J lost 3, with 15 bases in between. CDR3 DNA sequence: TGTGCCAGCTCACCGGGACTCCGCGGGTTCTACGAGCAGTACTTC. The encoded protein is CASSPGLRGFYEQYF. The complete variable domain, with remaining parts taken from reference TRBV18 and TRBJ2-7, reads NAGVMQNPRHLVRRRGQEARLRCSPMKGHSHVYWYRQLPEEGLKFMVYLQKENIIDESGMPKERFSAEFPKEGPSILRIQQVVRGDSAAYFCASSPGLRGFYEQYFGPGTRLTVT.

The chain joins TRBV3-1 to TRBJ1-5; D is ambiguous. The CDR3 is 14 residues long. Germline V CDR1 and CDR2: LGHDT, YNNKEL (reference sequence). The V and J ends lost 0 bases and 1 base respectively, with 4 bases between them. CDR3 nucleotides: TGTGCCAGCAGCCAAGAGGGCAGCAATCAGCCCCAGCATTTT. Translated, it gives CASSQEGSNQPQHF.